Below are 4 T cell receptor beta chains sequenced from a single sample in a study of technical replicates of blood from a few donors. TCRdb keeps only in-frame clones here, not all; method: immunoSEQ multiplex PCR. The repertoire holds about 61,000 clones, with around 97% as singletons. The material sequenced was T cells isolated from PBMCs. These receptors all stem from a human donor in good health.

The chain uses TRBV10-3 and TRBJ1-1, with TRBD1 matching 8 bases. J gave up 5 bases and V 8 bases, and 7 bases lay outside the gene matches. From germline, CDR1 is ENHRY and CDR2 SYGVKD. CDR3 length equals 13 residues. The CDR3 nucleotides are TGTGCCATCGGGGCAGGGGGCAATACTGAAGCTTTCTTT. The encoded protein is CAIGAGGNTEAFF.

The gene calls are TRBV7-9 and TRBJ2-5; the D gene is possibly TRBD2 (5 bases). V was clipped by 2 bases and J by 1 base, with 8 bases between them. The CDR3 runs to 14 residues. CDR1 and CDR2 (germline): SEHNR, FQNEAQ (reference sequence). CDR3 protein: CASSLYGGQETQYF. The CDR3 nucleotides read TGTGCCAGCAGCTTATACGGAGGCCAAGAGACCCAGTACTTC.

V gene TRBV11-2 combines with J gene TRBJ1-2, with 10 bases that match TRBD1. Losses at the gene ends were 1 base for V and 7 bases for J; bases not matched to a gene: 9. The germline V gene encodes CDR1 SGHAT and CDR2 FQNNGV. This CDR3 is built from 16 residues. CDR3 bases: TGTGCCAGCAGCTTAGTACTCCGGGACAGGGGAGGTGGCTACACCTTC. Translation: CASSLVLRDRGGGYTF.

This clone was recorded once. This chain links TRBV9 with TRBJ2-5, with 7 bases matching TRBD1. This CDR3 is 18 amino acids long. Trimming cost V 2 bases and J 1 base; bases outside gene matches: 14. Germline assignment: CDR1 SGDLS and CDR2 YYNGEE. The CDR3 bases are TGTGCCAGCAGCGTGGGCTACAGGGGTAAAGGTCCCCAAGAGACCCAGTACTTC. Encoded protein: CASSVGYRGKGPQETQYF. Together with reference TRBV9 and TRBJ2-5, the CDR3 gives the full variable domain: DSGVTQTPKHLITATGQRVTLRCSPRSGDLSVYWYQQSLDQGLQFLIQYYNGEERAKGNILERFSAQQFPDLHSELNLSSLELGDSALYFCASSVGYRGKGPQETQYFGPGTRLLVL.